This T cell receptor beta chain stems from a study of blood T cell repertoires in COVID-19. Study-wide background: Researchers got acute and convalescent COVID-19 samples from the United States, Italy and Spain. Sources were T cells, B-cell-depleted T cells, or PBMCs; the material itself was cDNA or gDNA.

In the original analysis: Reference gene primer amplification yielded estimated nucleated cell counts. Profiled with immunoSEQ multiplex PCR; TCRdb holds only in-frame clones, not every one. V, J and clone size were drawn from that table, and D and trimming were deduced from the DNA. The sample has around 620,000 clones, over 80% seen once; the top ten hold under 0.3%. The CDR3 totals 14 residues. Trimming pared 0 bases from V and 5 bases from J, leaving 11 bases between. Germline V gives CDR1 SGHDT, CDR2 YYEEEE. The J gene is TRBJ1-2, the V gene TRBV5-6; D uncertain. The sequence derives from a woman aged 18-30 years with acute or convalescent COVID-19. Sequencing was done on a sample of peripheral blood. Written as DNA, the CDR3 is TGTGCCAGCAGCTTGGGTCGGGGTGTGTATGGCTACACCTTC. Protein product: CASSLGRGVYGYTF.